This TCR beta chain was obtained from a study of human T cells and chemical hapten exposure. The time point is: pre-sensitization, week 0. Treatment described: therapeutic diphenylcyclopropenone sensitization with weekly scalp DPC. Extraction of total RNA was performed on unfractionated whole blood. MiXCR, applied by TCRdb to the RACE reads, yields one record per CDR3 protein. The table includes about 380,000 distinct CDR3 sequences, 4% to 6% detected once. In its sample, this clonotype was seen many times. This CDR3 has 16 amino acids. V lost 0 bases and J 4 bases, leaving 13 bases between the germline ends. Germline-derived CDR1 and CDR2 are SGHDT and YYEEEE.

This material consisted of whole blood, taken in connection with sensitization to the hapten diphenylcyclopropenone (DPC). The rearrangement links TRBV5-6 to TRBJ2-2; D possibly corresponds to TRBD1 (6 bases). The sequence came from a woman in her forties or fifties with alopecia areata. Some clones in this sample may be carry-over from other donors' samples. The CDR3 protein is CASSLVRDTITGELFF. The CDR3 DNA sequence: TGTGCCAGCAGCTTGGTCCGGGACACAATCACCGGGGAGCTGTTTTTT.